These 5 T cell receptor beta chains share one sample of origin, sequenced in a study of beta chain features in type 1 diabetes (dated by TCRdb to the late 2010s). The research as a whole found: A moderate but significant shortening of TCRB CDR3 length was observed in type 1 diabetes patients in all four CD4+ subsets.

These receptors have no identified antigens. Libraries were constructed by the immunoSEQ multiplex PCR assay. The entire amount of isolated RNA was reverse transcribed using the High Capacity cDNA Reverse Transcription Kit, so the sequenced TCRB transcripts were expressed ones. The table was pulled from immuneACCESS by TCRdb, which kept in-frame rearrangements only. Such tables lose some clones; where checked, under half of the loss comes from unresolved V genes, and the rest has no known cause. The sample yields 230,000 or so clones; roughly 17% were counted once. Approximately 0.087% of the sample is in the top ten clones. What was sequenced was naive CD4+ T cells from blood. The cell subset or site label of this sample denotes: true naive CD4+ T cells. All receptors come from a man aged 30-40 years with type 1 diabetes.

In its sample, this clone was seen a few times. This sequence joins TRBV7-6 and TRBJ1-2, with no clear D. This CDR3 region has 14 residues. Trimming shortened V by 5 bases and J by 4 bases, and 14 bases separated the two germline ends. The germline CDR1 and CDR2 sequences are SGHVS and FNYEAQ. The CDR3 spells CASSPGVWGYGYTF. The CDR3 DNA reads TGTGCCAGCAGCCCTGGGGTATGGGGCTATGGCTACACCTTC.

This clone appeared a few times. The chain uses TRBV28 and TRBJ2-7; D not certain. Germline V lookup: CDR1 MDHEN, CDR2 SYDVKM. The CDR3 totals 12 residues. Trimming took 2 bases from V and 2 from J, leaving 4 bases between them. The CDR3 DNA reads as TGTGCCAGCAGTTTAGGGACCTACGAGCAGTACTTC. The encoded protein is CASSLGTYEQYF. The full variable domain, in which reference TRBV28 and TRBJ2-7 provide the parts outside the CDR3, is DVKVTQSSRYLVKRTGEKVFLECVQDMDHENMFWYRQDPGLGLRLIYFSYDVKMKEKGDIPEGYSVSREKKERFSLILESASTNQTSMYLCASSLGTYEQYFGPGTRLTVT.

V usage is TRBV29-1 and J usage is TRBJ2-1; no definite D call. CDR3 length equals 11 residues. Germline values: CDR1 SQVTM, CDR2 ANQGSEA. V was shortened by 8 bases and J by 7 bases, with 12 bases between the two germline ends. The CDR3 here is CSLGFLNEQFF. CDR3 coding DNA: TGCAGCCTAGGGTTTTTGAATGAGCAGTTCTTC.

V usage is TRBV29-1 and J usage is TRBJ2-7; 11 bases align to TRBD2. Per germline, CDR1 SQVTM and CDR2 ANQGSEA. The CDR3 totals 16 residues. The V and J ends lost 4 bases and 0 bases, in that order; junction bases with no gene match: 8. CDR3 protein: CSVGLAGHPSSYEQYF. CDR3 nucleotides: TGCAGCGTTGGACTAGCGGGACATCCTAGCTCCTACGAGCAGTACTTC.

This clone has only a few counts. The chain recombines TRBV7-2 with TRBJ2-1; possibly TRBD1 for D (6 bases). CDR1 SGHTA and CDR2 FQGNSA come from the germline V gene. There are 14 residues in the CDR3. V was pared by 4 bases and J by 3 bases, with 10 bases between. CDR3 sequence reads: CASSWGLLYNEQFF. The CDR3 region has the DNA TGTGCCAGCAGCTGGGGGCTTCTCTACAATGAGCAGTTCTTC.